A selection of T cell receptor beta chains follows, all from one sample in a study of CD8+ T cells in alopecia areata. Sequencing used immunoSEQ multiplex PCR; TCRdb keeps in-frame clones, though not all of them. Altogether about 98,000 clones are present, 35% to 45% being singletons, with the ten largest covering 0.79%. The sequencing sample was made of CD4+ T cells sorted from blood. Source of these receptors: a human donor with alopecia areata. Each CDR3 is given with its conserved first and last residue. D genes are given only for firm matches. Clone sizes are given selectively: once, few, many, or a class where the clone is expanded.

cdr3_nt	cdr3_aa	clone_size	v_call	j_call	d_call
TGTGCCAGCAGCTTAGCGGGGGGCTATAATTCACCCCTCCACTTT	CASSLAGGYNSPLHF	few	TRBV7-9	TRBJ1-6	-
TGCAGCGTTACTACGGGTGGGGCAGATACGCAGTATTTT	CSVTTGGADTQYF	-	TRBV29-1	TRBJ2-3	-
TGCAGCGTGGGATTGACAGGGGGCGCGGGGGAGACCCAGTACTTC	CSVGLTGGAGETQYF	few	TRBV29-1	TRBJ2-5	TRBD1
TGTGCCAGTCGCAGCTCCTATAATTCACCCCTCCACTTT	CASRSSYNSPLHF	-	TRBV9	TRBJ1-6	-
TGCAGCGTTGTAGGTCCTAGGAGGGACTTTCAAGATGAGCAGTTCTTC	CSVVGPRRDFQDEQFF	-	TRBV29-1	TRBJ2-1	-
TGTGCCAGCAGTGCCCCGGGACAGGGAGGCTCACCCCTCCACTTT	CASSAPGQGGSPLHF	medium-sized	TRBV28	TRBJ1-6	TRBD1
TGTGCCAGCAGCTTCTCGGGGGGCGGCTACACCTTC	CASSFSGGGYTF	-	TRBV7-2	TRBJ1-2	-
TGTGCCAGCAGCGTTACCGGGACTTACAACATTCAGTACTTC	CASSVTGTYNIQYF	-	TRBV7-9	TRBJ2-4	-
TGTGCCAGCAGGACAGGGGTCTACAATGAGCAGTTCTTC	CASRTGVYNEQFF	few	TRBV27	TRBJ2-1	TRBD1
TGTGCCAGCAGCCAAGACTGGGGGGCAGATACGCAGTATTTT	CASSQDWGADTQYF	-	TRBV4-2	TRBJ2-3	-
TGTGCCAGCAGCTTTATTACCGGGGAGCTGTTTTTT	CASSFITGELFF	-	TRBV7-3	TRBJ2-2	-
TGCGCCAGCAGCTTGGCCGAATGGGGCACAGATACGCAGTATTTT	CASSLAEWGTDTQYF	few	TRBV5-1	TRBJ2-3	-
TGTGCCAGCAGCCCCCCGGGGCAAGAGACCCAGTACTTC	CASSPPGQETQYF	-	TRBV6-6	TRBJ2-5	-
TGCGCCAGCAGCATACAGGGTGGCGAGCAGTACTTC	CASSIQGGEQYF	-	TRBV5-1	TRBJ2-7	-
TGCAGCGTTCGCTACCTCGCAGATACGCAGTATTTT	CSVRYLADTQYF	few	TRBV29-1	TRBJ2-3	-
TGTGCCAGTATTATAGGGGCGACGAACACTGAAGCTTTCTTT	CASIIGATNTEAFF	-	TRBV30	TRBJ1-1	-
TGTGCCAGCAGCTTGGGGACACAGGGCAATGAGCAGTTCTTC	CASSLGTQGNEQFF	-	TRBV11-2	TRBJ2-1	-
TGTGCCTGGACGCCGGTCGGGGGGCGCGGCTACACCTTC	CAWTPVGGRGYTF	-	TRBV30	TRBJ1-2	-
TGTGCCAGCAAGAAGGGGCTAGAGACCCAGTACTTC	CASKKGLETQYF	few	TRBV28	TRBJ2-5	-
TGTGCCTGCGGGGGGTTGAACACTGAAGCTTTCTTT	CACGGLNTEAFF	once	TRBV30	TRBJ1-1	-
TGTGCCTGGAGTAGTAGGGCCGGGGGGCAGTACTTC	CAWSSRAGGQYF	-	TRBV30	TRBJ2-7	-
TGCAGCGTTACCAGGGTGTCTGAAGCTTTCTTT	CSVTRVSEAFF	-	TRBV29-1	TRBJ1-1	-
TGCAGTGGCGGGCCAGATACGCAGTATTTT	CSGGPDTQYF	-	TRBV20-1	TRBJ2-3	-